This TCR beta chain was found in a study of T-cell reconstitution after alpha-beta-depleted transplantation in children. Overall study findings and caveats: At around two months after transplant, the alpha-beta T cells were reportedly derived from several hundred expanded clones that came from non-depleted graft cells. It was newly produced T cells that mostly accounted for T-cell counts and diversity one year after transplant.

Germline loops: CDR1 SGHRS, CDR2 YFSETQ. This CDR3 region has 16 residues. V shed 2 bases and J shed 0 bases, with 12 bases lying between them. Library preparation (for TCRbeta) was performed with unique molecular identifiers. Using its own MiXCR run on the PCR reads, TCRdb lists one record per CDR3 protein. Of around 700,000 distinct CDR3 sequences listed, around 13% are singletons. Concerning this clonotype: Antigen: not known.

The chain carries TRBV5-1 and TRBJ2-1; no definite D call. The specimen was PBMCs, collected before TCRalphabeta/CD19-depleted stem cell transplant. This clonotype was sampled from a girl aged 2-15 years with congenital amegakaryocytic thrombocytopenia, due to receive a stem cell transplant. The CDR3 DNA is TGCGCCAGCAGCTTCTCCGACTCCATCTCCTACAATGAGCAGTTCTTC. Protein: CASSFSDSISYNEQFF.